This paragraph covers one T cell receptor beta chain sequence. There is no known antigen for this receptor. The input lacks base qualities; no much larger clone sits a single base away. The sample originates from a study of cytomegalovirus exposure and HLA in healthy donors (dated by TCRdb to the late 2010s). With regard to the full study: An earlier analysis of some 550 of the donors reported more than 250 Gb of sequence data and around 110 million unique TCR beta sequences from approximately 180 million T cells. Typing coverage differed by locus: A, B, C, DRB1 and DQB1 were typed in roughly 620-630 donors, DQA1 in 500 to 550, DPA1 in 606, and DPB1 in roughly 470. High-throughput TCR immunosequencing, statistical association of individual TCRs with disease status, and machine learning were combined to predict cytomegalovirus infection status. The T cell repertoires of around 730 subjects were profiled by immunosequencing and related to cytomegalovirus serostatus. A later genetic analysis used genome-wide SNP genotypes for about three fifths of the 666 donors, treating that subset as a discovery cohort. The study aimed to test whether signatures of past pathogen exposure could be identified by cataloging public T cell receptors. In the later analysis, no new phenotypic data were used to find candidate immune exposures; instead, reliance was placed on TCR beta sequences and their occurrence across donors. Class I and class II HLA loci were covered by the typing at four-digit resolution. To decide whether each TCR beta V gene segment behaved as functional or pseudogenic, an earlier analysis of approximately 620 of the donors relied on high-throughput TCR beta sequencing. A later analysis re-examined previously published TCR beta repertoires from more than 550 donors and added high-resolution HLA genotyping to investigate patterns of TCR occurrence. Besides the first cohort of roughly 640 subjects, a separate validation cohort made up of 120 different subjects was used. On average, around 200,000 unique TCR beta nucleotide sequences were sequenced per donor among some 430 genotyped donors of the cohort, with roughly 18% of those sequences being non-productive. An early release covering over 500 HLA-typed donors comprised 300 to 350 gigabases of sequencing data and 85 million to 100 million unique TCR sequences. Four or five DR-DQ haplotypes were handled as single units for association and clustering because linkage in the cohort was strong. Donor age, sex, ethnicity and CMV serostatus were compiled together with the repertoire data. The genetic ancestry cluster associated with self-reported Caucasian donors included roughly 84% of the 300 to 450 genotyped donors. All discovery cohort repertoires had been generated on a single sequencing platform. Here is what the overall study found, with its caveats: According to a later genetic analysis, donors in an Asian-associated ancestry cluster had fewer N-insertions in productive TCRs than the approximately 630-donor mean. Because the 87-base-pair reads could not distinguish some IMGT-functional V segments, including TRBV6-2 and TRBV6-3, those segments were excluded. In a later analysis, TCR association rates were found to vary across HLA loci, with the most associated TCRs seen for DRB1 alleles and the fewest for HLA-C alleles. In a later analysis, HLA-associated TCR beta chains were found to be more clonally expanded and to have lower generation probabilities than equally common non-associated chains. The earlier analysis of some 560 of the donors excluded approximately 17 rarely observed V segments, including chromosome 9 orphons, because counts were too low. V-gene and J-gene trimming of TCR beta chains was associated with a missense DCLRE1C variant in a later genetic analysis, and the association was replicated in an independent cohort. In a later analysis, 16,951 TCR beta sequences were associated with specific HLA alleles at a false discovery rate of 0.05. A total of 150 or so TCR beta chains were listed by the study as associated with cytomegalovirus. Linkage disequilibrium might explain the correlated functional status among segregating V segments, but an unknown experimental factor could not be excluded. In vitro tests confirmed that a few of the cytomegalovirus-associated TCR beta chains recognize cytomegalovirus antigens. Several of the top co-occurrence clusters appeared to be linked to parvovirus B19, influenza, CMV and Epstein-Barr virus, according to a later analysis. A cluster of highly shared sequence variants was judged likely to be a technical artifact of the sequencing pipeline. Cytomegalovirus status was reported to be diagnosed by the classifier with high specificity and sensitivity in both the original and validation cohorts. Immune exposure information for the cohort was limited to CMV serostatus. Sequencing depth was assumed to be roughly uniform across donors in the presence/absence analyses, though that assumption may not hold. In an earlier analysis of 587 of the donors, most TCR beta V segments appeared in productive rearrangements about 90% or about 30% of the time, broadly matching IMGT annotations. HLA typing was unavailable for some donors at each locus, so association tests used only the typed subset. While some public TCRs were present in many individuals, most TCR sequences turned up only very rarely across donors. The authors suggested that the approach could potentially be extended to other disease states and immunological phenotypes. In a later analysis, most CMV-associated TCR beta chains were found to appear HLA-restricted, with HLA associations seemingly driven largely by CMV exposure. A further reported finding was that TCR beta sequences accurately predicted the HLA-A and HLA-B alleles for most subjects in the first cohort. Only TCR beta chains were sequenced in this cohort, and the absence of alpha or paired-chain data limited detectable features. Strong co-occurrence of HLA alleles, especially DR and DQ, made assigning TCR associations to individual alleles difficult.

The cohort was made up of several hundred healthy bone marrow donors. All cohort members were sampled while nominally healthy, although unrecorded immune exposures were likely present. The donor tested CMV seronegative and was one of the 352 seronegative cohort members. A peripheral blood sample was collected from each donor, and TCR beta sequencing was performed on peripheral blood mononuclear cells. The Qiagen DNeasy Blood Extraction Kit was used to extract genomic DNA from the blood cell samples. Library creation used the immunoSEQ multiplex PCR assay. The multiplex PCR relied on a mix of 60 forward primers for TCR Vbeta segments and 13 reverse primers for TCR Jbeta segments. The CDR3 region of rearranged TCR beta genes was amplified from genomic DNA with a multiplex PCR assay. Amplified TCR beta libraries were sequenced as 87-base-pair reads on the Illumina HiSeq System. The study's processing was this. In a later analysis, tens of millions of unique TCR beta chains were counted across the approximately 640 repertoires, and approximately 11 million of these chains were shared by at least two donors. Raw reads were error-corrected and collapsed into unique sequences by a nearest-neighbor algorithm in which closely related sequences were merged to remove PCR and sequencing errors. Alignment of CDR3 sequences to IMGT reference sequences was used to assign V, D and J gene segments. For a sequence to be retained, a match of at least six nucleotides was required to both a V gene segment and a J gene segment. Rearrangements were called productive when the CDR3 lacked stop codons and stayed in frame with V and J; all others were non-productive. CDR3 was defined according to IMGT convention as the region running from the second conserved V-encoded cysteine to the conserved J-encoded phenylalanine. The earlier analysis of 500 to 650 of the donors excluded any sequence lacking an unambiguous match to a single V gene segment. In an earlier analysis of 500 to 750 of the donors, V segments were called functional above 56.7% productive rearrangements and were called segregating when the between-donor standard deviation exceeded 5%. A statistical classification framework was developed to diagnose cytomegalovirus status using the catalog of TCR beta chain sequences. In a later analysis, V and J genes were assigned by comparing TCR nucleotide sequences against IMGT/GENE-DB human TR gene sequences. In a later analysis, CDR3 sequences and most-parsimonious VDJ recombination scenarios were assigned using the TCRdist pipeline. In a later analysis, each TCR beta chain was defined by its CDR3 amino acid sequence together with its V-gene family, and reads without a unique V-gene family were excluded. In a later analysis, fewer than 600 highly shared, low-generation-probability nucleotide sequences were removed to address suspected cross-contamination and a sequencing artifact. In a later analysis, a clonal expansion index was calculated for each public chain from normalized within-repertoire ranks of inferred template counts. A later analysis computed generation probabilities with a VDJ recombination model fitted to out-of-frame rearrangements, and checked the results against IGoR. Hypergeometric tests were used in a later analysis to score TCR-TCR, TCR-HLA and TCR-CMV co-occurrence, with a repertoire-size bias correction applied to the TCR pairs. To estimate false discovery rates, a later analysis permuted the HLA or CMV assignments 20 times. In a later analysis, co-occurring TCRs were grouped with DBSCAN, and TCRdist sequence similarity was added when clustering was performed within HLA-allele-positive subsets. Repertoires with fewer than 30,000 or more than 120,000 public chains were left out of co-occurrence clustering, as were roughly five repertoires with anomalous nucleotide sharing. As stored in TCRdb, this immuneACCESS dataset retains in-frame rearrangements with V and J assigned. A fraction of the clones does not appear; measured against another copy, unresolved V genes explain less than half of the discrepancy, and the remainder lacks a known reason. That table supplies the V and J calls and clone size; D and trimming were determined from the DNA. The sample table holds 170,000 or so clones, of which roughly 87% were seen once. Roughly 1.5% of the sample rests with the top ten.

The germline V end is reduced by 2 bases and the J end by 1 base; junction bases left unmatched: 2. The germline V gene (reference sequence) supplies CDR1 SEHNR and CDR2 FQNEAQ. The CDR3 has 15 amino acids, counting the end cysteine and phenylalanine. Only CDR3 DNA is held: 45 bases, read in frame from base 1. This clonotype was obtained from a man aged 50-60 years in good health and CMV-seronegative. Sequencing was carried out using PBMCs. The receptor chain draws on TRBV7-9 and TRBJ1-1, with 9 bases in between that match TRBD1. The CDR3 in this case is CASSLTGQGNTEAFF. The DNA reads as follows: TGTGCCAGCAGCTTAACGGGACAGGGGAACACTGAAGCTTTCTTT.